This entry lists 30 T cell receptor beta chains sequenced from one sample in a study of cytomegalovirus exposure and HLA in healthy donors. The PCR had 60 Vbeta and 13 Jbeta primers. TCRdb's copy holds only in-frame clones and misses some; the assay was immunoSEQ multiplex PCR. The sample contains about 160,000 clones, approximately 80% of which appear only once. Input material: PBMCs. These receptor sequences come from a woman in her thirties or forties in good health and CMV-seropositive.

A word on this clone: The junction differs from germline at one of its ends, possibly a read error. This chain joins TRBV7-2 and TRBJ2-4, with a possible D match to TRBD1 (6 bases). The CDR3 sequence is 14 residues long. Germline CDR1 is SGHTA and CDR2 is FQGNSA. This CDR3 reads CASSSRDIKNSQYF. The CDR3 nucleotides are TGTGCCAGCAGCTCCCGGGACATCAAAAACAGTCAGTACTTC.

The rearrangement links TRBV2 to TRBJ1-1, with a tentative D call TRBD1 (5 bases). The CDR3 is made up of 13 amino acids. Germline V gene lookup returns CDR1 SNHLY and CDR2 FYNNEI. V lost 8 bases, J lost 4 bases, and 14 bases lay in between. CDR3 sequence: CASVFQGSTEAFF. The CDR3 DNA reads TGTGCCAGCGTATTTCAGGGAAGCACTGAAGCTTTCTTT.

CDR3: CASSTGDSNSPLHF. The DNA of the CDR3 is TGTGCCAGCAGTACTGGGGACAGTAATTCACCCCTCCACTTT. The chain uses TRBV27 and TRBJ1-6, with TRBD1 matching 7 bases. V was clipped by 5 bases and J by 6 bases; unmatched bases: 4. This CDR3 region has 14 residues. Germline V gene data show CDR1 as MNHEY and CDR2 as SMNVEV (reference sequence).

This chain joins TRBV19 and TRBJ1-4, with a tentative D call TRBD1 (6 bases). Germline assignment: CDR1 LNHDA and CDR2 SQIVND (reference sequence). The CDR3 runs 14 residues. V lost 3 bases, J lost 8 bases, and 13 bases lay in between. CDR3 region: CASSMGLGAEKLFF. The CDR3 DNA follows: TGTGCCAGTAGTATGGGGTTGGGGGCGGAAAAACTGTTTTTT.

CDR3 sequence: CASSQPTEQDPLNYGYTF. Written as DNA, the CDR3 is TGTGCCAGCAGCCAACCGACAGAGCAAGATCCCCTTAACTATGGCTACACCTTC. The rearrangement links TRBV14 to TRBJ1-2; perhaps TRBD1 as D (5 bases). V was trimmed by 2 bases and J by 1 base, leaving 20 bases between them. Germline V gives CDR1 SGHDN, CDR2 FVKESK. The length of the CDR3 is 18 residues. Full variable domain (rest looked up from reference TRBV14 and TRBJ1-2): EAGVTQFPSHSVIEKGQTVTLRCDPISGHDNLYWYRRVMGKEIKFLLHFVKESKQDESGMPNNRFLAERTGGTYSTLKVQPAELEDSGVYFCASSQPTEQDPLNYGYTFGSGTRLTVV.

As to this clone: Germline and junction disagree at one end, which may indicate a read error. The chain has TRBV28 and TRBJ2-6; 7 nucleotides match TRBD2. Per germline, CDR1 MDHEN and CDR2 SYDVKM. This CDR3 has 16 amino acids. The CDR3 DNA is TGTGCCAGCAGGGGCCGCGGGGGATCTGGGGCCAACGGCCTGACTTTC. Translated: CASRGRGGSGANGLTF.

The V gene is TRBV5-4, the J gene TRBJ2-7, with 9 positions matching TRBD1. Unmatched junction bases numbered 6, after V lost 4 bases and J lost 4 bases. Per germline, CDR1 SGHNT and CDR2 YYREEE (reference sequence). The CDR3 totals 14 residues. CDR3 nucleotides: TGTGCCAGCAGCCCCGGGACAGGGTGGTACGAGCAGTACTTC. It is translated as CASSPGTGWYEQYF.

The chain's CDR3 is CSVELHTEAFF. The CDR3, as DNA: TGCAGCGTTGAACTACACACTGAAGCTTTCTTT. V is TRBV29-1 and J is TRBJ1-1; D is unclear. In germline, CDR1 is SQVTM, CDR2 ANQGSEA. The CDR3 loop spans 11 amino acids. V was pared by 2 bases and J by 3 bases, with 4 bases between.

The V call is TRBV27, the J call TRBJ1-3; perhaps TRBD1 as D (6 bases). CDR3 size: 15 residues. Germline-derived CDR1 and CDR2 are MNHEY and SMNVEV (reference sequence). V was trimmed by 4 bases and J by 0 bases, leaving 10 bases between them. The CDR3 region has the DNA TGTGCCAGCAGTTCCGACAGGACCTCTGGAAACACCATATATTTT. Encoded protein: CASSSDRTSGNTIYF.

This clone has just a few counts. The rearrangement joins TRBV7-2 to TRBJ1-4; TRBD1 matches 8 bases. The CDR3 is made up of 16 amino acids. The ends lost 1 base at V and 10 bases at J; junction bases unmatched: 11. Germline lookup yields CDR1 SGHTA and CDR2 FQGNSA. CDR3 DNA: TGTGCCAGCAGCTTAGGGAAAGGACAGGGTGTTGGAAAACTGTTTTTT. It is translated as CASSLGKGQGVGKLFF.

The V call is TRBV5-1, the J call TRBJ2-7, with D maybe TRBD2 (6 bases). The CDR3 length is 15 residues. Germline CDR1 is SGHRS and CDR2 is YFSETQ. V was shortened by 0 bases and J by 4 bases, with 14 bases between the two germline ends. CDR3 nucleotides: TGCGCCAGCAGCTTGGGAACCGGGAGCAGATACGAGCAGTACTTC. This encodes CASSLGTGSRYEQYF.

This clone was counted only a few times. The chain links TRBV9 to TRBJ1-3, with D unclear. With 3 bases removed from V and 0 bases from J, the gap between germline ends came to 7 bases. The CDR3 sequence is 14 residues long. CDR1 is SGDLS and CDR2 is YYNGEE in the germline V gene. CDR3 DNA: TGTGCCAGCAGCGCTGGGAGCTCTGGAAACACCATATATTTT. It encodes CASSAGSSGNTIYF.

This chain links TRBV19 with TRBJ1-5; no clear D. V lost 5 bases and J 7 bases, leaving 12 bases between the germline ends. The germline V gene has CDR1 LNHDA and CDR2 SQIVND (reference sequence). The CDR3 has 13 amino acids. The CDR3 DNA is TGTGCCAGTAGTCTACCGGGTCCGCAGCCCCAGCATTTT. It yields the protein CASSLPGPQPQHF.

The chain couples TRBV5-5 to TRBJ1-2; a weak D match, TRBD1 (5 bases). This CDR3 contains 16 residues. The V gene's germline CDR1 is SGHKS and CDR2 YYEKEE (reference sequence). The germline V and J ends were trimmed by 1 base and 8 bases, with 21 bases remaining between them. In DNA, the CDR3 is TGTGCCAGCAGCTTGTTCGGGGTGGAGACCGGGGGGGGCTACACCTTC. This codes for CASSLFGVETGGGYTF.

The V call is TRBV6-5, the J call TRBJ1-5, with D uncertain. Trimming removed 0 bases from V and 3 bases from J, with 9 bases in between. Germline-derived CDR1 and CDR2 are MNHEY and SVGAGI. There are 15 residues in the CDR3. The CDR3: CASSYSIGNNQPQHF. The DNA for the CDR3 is TGTGCCAGCAGTTACTCGATCGGGAACAATCAGCCCCAGCATTTT.

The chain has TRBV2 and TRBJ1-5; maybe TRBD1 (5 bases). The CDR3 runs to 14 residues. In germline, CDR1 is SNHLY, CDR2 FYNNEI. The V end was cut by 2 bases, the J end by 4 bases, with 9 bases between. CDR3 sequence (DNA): TGTGCCAGCAGTGAATCACGGGGGAATCAGCCCCAGCATTTT. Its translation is CASSESRGNQPQHF.

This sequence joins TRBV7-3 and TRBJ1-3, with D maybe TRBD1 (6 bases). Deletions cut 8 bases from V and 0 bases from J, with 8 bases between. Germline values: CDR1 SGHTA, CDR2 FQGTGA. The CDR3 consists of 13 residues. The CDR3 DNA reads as TGTGCCAGCTCACAGGGCTCTGGAAACACCATATATTTT. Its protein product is CASSQGSGNTIYF.

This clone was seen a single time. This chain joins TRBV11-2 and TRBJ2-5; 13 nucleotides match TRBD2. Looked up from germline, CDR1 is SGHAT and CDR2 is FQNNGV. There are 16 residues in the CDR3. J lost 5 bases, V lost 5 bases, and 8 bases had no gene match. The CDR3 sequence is CASSTLAGGFGETQYF. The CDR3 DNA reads TGTGCCAGCAGCACACTAGCGGGGGGGTTTGGGGAGACCCAGTACTTC.

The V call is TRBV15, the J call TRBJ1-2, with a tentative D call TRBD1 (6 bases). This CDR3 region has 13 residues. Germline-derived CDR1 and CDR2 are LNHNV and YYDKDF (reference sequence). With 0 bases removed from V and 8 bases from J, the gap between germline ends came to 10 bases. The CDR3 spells CATSREQGLGYTF. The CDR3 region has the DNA TGTGCCACCAGCAGAGAACAGGGCTTAGGCTACACCTTC.

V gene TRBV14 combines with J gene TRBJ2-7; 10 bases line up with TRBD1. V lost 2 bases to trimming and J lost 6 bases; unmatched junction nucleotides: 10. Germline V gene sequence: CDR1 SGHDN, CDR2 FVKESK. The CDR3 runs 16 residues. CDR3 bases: TGTGCCAGCAGCCAACCTAGACAGGGGGCGCGGTCCGAGCAGTACTTC. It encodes CASSQPRQGARSEQYF.

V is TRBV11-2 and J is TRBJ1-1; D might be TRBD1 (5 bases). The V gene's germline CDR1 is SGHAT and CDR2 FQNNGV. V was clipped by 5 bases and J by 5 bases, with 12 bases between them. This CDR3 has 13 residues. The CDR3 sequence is CASSPGTTTEAFF. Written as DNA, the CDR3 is TGTGCCAGCAGCCCCGGGACTACAACTGAAGCTTTCTTT.

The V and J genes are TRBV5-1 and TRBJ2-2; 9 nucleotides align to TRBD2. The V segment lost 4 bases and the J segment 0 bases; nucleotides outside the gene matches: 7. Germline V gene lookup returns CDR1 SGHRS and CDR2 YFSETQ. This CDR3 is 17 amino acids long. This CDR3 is CASSPHSGGTNTGELFF. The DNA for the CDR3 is TGCGCCAGCAGCCCGCATAGCGGGGGAACGAACACCGGGGAGCTGTTTTTT.

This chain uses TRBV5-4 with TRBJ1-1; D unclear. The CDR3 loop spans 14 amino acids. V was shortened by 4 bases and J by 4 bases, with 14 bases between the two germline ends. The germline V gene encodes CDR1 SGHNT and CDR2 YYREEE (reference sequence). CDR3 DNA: TGTGCCAGCAGCCCGGAGACCGTGAGCACTGAAGCTTTCTTT. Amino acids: CASSPETVSTEAFF.

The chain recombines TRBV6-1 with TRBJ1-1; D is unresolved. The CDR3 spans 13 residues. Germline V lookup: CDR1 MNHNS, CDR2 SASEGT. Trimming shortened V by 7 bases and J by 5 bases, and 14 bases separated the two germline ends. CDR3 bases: TGTGCCAGCAAACCGGAAAGGAGGACTGAAGCTTTCTTT. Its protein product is CASKPERRTEAFF.

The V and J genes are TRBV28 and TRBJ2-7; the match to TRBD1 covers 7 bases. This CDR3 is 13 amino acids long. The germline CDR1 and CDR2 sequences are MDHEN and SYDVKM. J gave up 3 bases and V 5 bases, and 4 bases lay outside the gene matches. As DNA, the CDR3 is TGTGCCAGCAGTCCGACAGGGCTCTACGAGCAGTACTTC. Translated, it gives CASSPTGLYEQYF.

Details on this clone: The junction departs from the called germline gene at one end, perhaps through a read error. CDR3 protein: CSSSSQQTGRAEAFF. The CDR3 DNA is TGTTCCAGCAGCTCCCAGCAAACAGGAAGGGCTGAAGCTTTCTTT. The chain couples TRBV7-9 to TRBJ1-1, with TRBD1 as a possible D gene (5 bases). This CDR3 is 15 amino acids long. Germline V gene data show CDR1 as SEHNR and CDR2 as FQNEAQ (reference sequence). Using reference TRBV7-9 and TRBJ1-1 for the parts outside the CDR3, the full variable domain is DTGVSQNPRHKITKRGQNVTFRCDPISEHNRLYWYRQTLGQGPEFLTYFQNEAQLEKSRLLSDRFSAERPKGSFSTLEIQRTEQGDSAMYLCSSSSQQTGRAEAFFGQGTRLTVV.

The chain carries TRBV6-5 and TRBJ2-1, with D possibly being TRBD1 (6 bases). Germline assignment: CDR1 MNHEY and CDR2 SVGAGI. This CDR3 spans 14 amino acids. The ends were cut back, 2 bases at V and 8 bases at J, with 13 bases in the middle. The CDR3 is CASSYGQFSDEQFF. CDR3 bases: TGTGCCAGCAGTTACGGACAGTTTAGTGATGAGCAGTTCTTC.

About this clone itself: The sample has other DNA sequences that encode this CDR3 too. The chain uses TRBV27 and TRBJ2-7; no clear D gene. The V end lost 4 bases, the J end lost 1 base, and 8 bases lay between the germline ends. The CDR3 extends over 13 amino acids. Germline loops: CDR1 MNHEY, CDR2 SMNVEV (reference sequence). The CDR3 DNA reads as TGTGCCAGCAGTTCTGGCTTATCCTACGAGCAGTACTTC. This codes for CASSSGLSYEQYF.

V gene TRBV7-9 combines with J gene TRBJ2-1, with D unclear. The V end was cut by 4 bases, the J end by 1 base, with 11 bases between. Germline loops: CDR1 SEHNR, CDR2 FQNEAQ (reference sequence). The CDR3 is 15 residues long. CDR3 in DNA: TGTGCCAGCAGCTCCCCTTTCGGTTCCTACAATGAGCAGTTCTTC. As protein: CASSSPFGSYNEQFF.

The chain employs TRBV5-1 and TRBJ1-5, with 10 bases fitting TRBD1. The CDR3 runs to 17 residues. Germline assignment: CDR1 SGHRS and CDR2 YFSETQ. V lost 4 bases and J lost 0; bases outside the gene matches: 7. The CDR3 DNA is TGCGCCAGCAGCCCTGGACAGGGGGGGAATAGCAATCAGCCCCAGCATTTT. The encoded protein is CASSPGQGGNSNQPQHF.